Below, 16 T cell receptor beta chains from the same sample are listed, as sequenced in a study of identical twins. TCRdb reanalysed the 5' RACE reads using MiXCR and keeps one entry per CDR3 protein. This sample has 1.5 million to 2 million distinct CDR3 sequences, with 32% found just once. Sequenced input: cord blood. The receptors come from a newborn girl in good health.

This clonotype was seen only once. This sequence may be a read error, since a much larger clone differs from it by one base. This chain uses TRBV5-1 with TRBJ2-5; no clear D gene. This CDR3 spans 14 amino acids. V was clipped by 0 bases and J by 0 bases, with 6 bases between them. Germline assignment: CDR1 SGHRS and CDR2 YFSETQ. In DNA, the CDR3 is TGCGCCAGCAGCTTGGATTCGTACCAAGAGACCCAGTACTTC. Its translation is CASSLDSYQETQYF.

This chain uses TRBV6-6 with TRBJ2-7; D is uncertain. This CDR3 spans 13 amino acids. Per the germline V gene, CDR1 is MNHNY and CDR2 is SVGAGI (reference sequence). Trimming shortened V by 7 bases and J by 2 bases, and 12 bases separated the two germline ends. The CDR3 protein is CASTQQSPYEQYF. The CDR3 region has the DNA TGTGCCAGCACCCAGCAGTCTCCCTACGAGCAGTACTTC.

This clonotype has more than one count but fewer than ten. V gene TRBV20-1 combines with J gene TRBJ1-1, with D possibly being TRBD1 (5 bases). The CDR3 loop spans 12 amino acids. Germline V gene sequence: CDR1 DFQATT, CDR2 SNEGSKA (reference sequence). The V and J ends lost 1 base and 4 bases respectively, with 7 bases between them. The CDR3 reads CSARAGSTEAFF. The CDR3 DNA reads as TGCAGTGCTAGAGCAGGGTCCACTGAAGCTTTCTTT.

The chain uses TRBV11-2 and TRBJ2-4; 7 nucleotides match TRBD1. The DNA end is more similar to TRBJ2-5, so the J call may be wrong. This CDR3 is built from 14 residues. CDR1 is SGHAT, CDR2 FQNNGV, per germline. The CDR3 DNA is TGTGCCAGCGGCTCCGACAGGGTCCGGGAGACCCAGTACTTC. Translation gives CASGSDRVRETQYF.

Comment on this clonotype: Its ends do not fully match the called genes, so a read error is possible. The rearrangement joins TRBV7-9 to TRBJ1-4; D is ambiguous. CDR3 size: 14 residues. The germline CDR1 and CDR2 sequences are SEHNR and FQNEAQ (reference sequence). The CDR3 region has the DNA TGTGCCTGCAGCTTACGTCCGGTTAATGAAAAACTGTTTTTT. Residues: CACSLRPVNEKLFF.

This clonotype was counted between two and nine times. This rearrangement joins TRBV29-1 to TRBJ2-1; D is possibly TRBD1 or TRBD2 (5 bases each). Germline assignment: CDR1 SQVTM and CDR2 ANQGSEA. Between the trimmed V and J ends, which lost 4 bases and 3 bases, there was a span of 13 bases. The CDR3 is 14 amino acids. The CDR3 sequence is CSVGRDAFYNEQFF. The CDR3 nucleotides read TGCAGCGTTGGCCGGGACGCTTTCTACAATGAGCAGTTCTTC.

This clonotype has more than one count but fewer than ten. The rearrangement links TRBV27 to TRBJ2-1, with 7 bases matching TRBD2. V dropped 5 bases and J dropped 13; count of bases not matched to a gene: 17. From germline, CDR1 is MNHEY and CDR2 SMNVEV (reference sequence). The CDR3 runs 15 residues. This chain's CDR3 is CASSPTAGRVVSQFF. The DNA for the CDR3 is TGTGCCAGCAGTCCAACAGCGGGAAGGGTCGTGTCCCAGTTCTTC.

The chain couples TRBV10-3 to TRBJ2-2, with D hard to call. With 2 bases removed from V and 8 bases from J, the gap between germline ends came to 9 bases. Germline loops: CDR1 ENHRY, CDR2 SYGVKD. This CDR3 has 13 residues. In nucleotides, the CDR3 is TGTGCCATCAGTGAGGTCAGCTCGGGGGAGCTGTTTTTT. It is translated as CAISEVSSGELFF.

The J gene is TRBJ2-1, the V gene TRBV7-2; D possibly matches TRBD1 or TRBD2 (5 bases each). This CDR3 is 15 amino acids long. V was cut by 7 bases and J by 4 bases, with 17 bases left in between. CDR1 is SGHTA, CDR2 FQGNSA, per germline. The CDR3 DNA reads TGTGCCAGCAACCCCCGGGACGTTCCTTACAATGAGCAGTTCTTC. Protein sequence: CASNPRDVPYNEQFF.

This clonotype was picked up a small number of times. J is TRBJ2-1 and V is TRBV20-1; 10 nucleotides match TRBD1. The V gene's germline CDR1 is DFQATT and CDR2 SNEGSKA (reference sequence). The V gene end was trimmed by 7 bases and the J gene end by 6 bases; junction bases not matched to a gene: 9. CDR3 length: 14 residues. Here the CDR3 reads CSGSMGQGSNEQFF. The CDR3 coding sequence is TGCAGTGGTTCGATGGGACAGGGGAGCAATGAGCAGTTCTTC.

This clonotype was found many times. This rearrangement joins TRBV28 to TRBJ2-5; the match to TRBD2 covers 13 bases. This CDR3 is 18 amino acids long. Germline V gene sequence: CDR1 MDHEN, CDR2 SYDVKM. With 2 bases clipped from V and 0 bases from J, the junction kept 6 bases outside the gene matches. The CDR3 here is CASSLPDGLAGDQETQYF. The CDR3 DNA is TGTGCCAGCAGTTTACCCGACGGACTAGCGGGAGACCAAGAGACCCAGTACTTC.

This clonotype turned up a few times. This chain joins TRBV7-9 and TRBJ2-3; D is undetermined. From germline, CDR1 is SEHNR and CDR2 FQNEAQ (reference sequence). Trimming cost V 7 bases and J 6 bases, with 8 bases left between them. The CDR3 extends over 11 amino acids. The CDR3 region is CASTSSDTQYF. CDR3 coding DNA: TGTGCCAGCACCTCAAGTGATACGCAGTATTTT. Together with reference TRBV7-9 and TRBJ2-3, the CDR3 gives the full variable domain: DTGVSQNPRHKITKRGQNVTFRCDPISEHNRLYWYRQTLGQGPEFLTYFQNEAQLEKSRLLSDRFSAERPKGSFSTLEIQRTEQGDSAMYLCASTSSDTQYFGPGTRLTVL.

V usage is TRBV20-1 and J usage is TRBJ1-2, with 7 bases that match TRBD1. CDR3 length equals 13 residues. Trimming removed 3 bases from V and 5 bases from J; junction bases left unmatched: 6. The germline V gene encodes CDR1 DFQATT and CDR2 SNEGSKA (reference sequence). The CDR3 DNA reads as TGCAGTGCTAGTAGGGACAGTCCTTATGGCTACACCTTC. It specifies CSASRDSPYGYTF.

V gene TRBV11-2 combines with J gene TRBJ2-3; 7 bases agree with TRBD1. The CDR3 consists of 14 residues. The V gene end was trimmed by 5 bases and the J gene end by 5 bases; junction bases not matched to a gene: 7. Germline values: CDR1 SGHAT, CDR2 FQNNGV. The CDR3 region has the DNA TGTGCCAGCAGCCGTATGACAGGGATAGATACGCAGTATTTT. It specifies CASSRMTGIDTQYF.

The V and J genes are TRBV4-2 and TRBJ1-1, with a possible D match to TRBD1 (5 bases). V lost 4 bases and J 0 bases, leaving 24 bases between the germline ends. This CDR3 region has 19 residues. From germline, CDR1 is LGHNA and CDR2 YNFKEQ. The CDR3 DNA reads as TGTGCCAGCAGCCCAGACGGACATCCGCCCCCCCCTATGAACACTGAAGCTTTCTTT. Translation gives CASSPDGHPPPPMNTEAFF.

V gene TRBV29-1 combines with J gene TRBJ2-5, with 11 bases that match TRBD1. The CDR3 length is 13 residues. J was trimmed by 11 bases and V by 4 bases; bases with no gene match: 9. Germline V lookup: CDR1 SQVTM, CDR2 ANQGSEA. The CDR3 bases are TGCAGCGTTGCCCGGACAGGGGGCAATGAGCAGTACTTC. Protein sequence: CSVARTGGNEQYF.